This entry lists 10 T cell receptor beta chains sequenced from one sample in a study of graft-versus-host responses after intestinal transplantation. The protocol was immunoSEQ multiplex PCR, while the TCRdb copy is restricted to in-frame clones and leaves out a portion. The sample lists some 8,000 clones; 55% to 75% were seen once. The graft tissue was processed, and this released both intraepithelial and lamina propria lymphocytes. Sequences were derived from ileum tissue, sampled around 440 days after transplant. The receptors originated from a human patient who received an intestinal transplant, so some T cells may come from the graft donor.

The chain has TRBV6-5 and TRBJ1-3; the match to TRBD1 covers 9 bases. Losses at the gene ends were 2 bases for V and 6 bases for J; bases not matched to a gene: 2. CDR3 size: 14 residues. Germline assignment: CDR1 MNHEY and CDR2 SVGAGI. The CDR3 DNA sequence: TGTGCCAGCAGTTACGACAGGGGGAAAAACACCATATATTTT. It specifies CASSYDRGKNTIYF.

This chain links TRBV10-1 with TRBJ2-3; 9 bases line up with TRBD2. The CDR3 length is 14 residues. Trimming took 8 bases from V and 4 from J; bases not matched to a gene: 7. Germline-derived CDR1 and CDR2 are WNHNN and SYGVQD (reference sequence). The CDR3 is CASSKSSGADTQYF. DNA for the CDR3: TGCGCCAGCTCGAAGTCTAGCGGGGCAGATACGCAGTATTTT.

This clone was seen a single time. The gene calls are TRBV9 and TRBJ2-1, with 16 bases matching TRBD2. This CDR3 contains 18 residues. The V and J ends lost 3 bases and 1 base, in that order; junction bases with no gene match: 4. CDR1 and CDR2 (germline): SGDLS, YYNGEE. The DNA for the CDR3 is TGTGCCAGCAGCGCCGGGACTAGCGGGGGGGTTTCCTACAATGAGCAGTTCTTC. It codes for CASSAGTSGGVSYNEQFF.

This chain joins TRBV9 and TRBJ2-1; 8 nucleotides align to TRBD1. J lost 2 bases, V lost 3 bases, and 4 bases had no gene match. Germline CDR1 and CDR2: SGDLS and YYNGEE. The CDR3 is 15 residues long. The CDR3 reads CASSAQGAAYNEQFF. In nucleotides, the CDR3 is TGTGCCAGCAGCGCTCAGGGGGCCGCCTACAATGAGCAGTTCTTC.

The J gene is TRBJ2-1, the V gene TRBV19, with TRBD2 matching over 14 bases. The CDR3 totals 17 residues. CDR1 and CDR2 from the germline V gene are LNHDA and SQIVND (reference sequence). V was clipped by 4 bases and J by 6 bases; unmatched bases: 8. The CDR3 DNA follows: TGTGCCAGTAGTAGAGCCGGGACTAGCGGGGGACTCAATGAGCAGTTCTTC. This sequence encodes CASSRAGTSGGLNEQFF.

The chain links TRBV4-2 to TRBJ2-2, with D possibly TRBD2 on 6 matching bases. Per germline, CDR1 LGHNA and CDR2 YNFKEQ. Trimming left V 0 bases short and J 5 bases short, with 10 bases between. This CDR3 comprises 15 residues. CDR3 protein: CASSQDIGGTGELFF. The DNA for the CDR3 is TGTGCCAGCAGCCAAGATATTGGGGGGACCGGGGAGCTGTTTTTT.

Judged by abundance, this clone is medium-sized (0.01 to 0.1%). The V and J genes are TRBV6-5 and TRBJ2-7; D is unresolved. Germline CDR1 is MNHEY and CDR2 is SVGAGI. This CDR3 contains 11 residues. V shed 7 bases and J shed 3 bases, with 7 bases lying between them. For the CDR3, the DNA is TGTGCCAGCAACGGGTTCTACGAGCAGTACTTC. This codes for CASNGFYEQYF.

The V and J genes are TRBV5-1 and TRBJ2-4, with 14 bases aligning to TRBD2. The CDR3 runs to 18 residues. The germline gives CDR1 SGHRS, CDR2 YFSETQ. Trimming at V came to 4 bases and at J to 1 base, leaving 7 bases not matched to a gene. In DNA, the CDR3 is TGCGCCAGCAGCCTTGGGGGACTAGCGGGGGACGCCAAAAACATTCAGTACTTC. This encodes CASSLGGLAGDAKNIQYF.

The CDR3 DNA follows: TGTGCCAGCAGCCCCGGACTAGCGGCCTCCTCCTACGAGCAGTACTTC. The encoded protein is CASSPGLAASSYEQYF. V gene TRBV5-4 combines with J gene TRBJ2-7; 10 nucleotides line up with TRBD2. The germline CDR1 and CDR2 sequences are SGHNT and YYREEE (reference sequence). Trimming took 4 bases from V and 0 from J; bases not matched to a gene: 7. The length of the CDR3 is 16 residues. Looking up the rest from reference TRBV5-4 and TRBJ2-7 gives the full variable domain: ETGVTQSPTHLIKTRGQQVTLRCSSQSGHNTVSWYQQALGQGPQFIFQYYREEENGRGNFPPRFSGLQFPNYSSELNVNALELDDSALYLCASSPGLAASSYEQYFGPGTRLTVT.

The J gene is TRBJ1-2, the V gene TRBV19; D remains unclear. CDR1 is LNHDA, CDR2 SQIVND, per germline (reference sequence). Trimming removed 9 bases at V and 0 bases at J, with 14 bases between. CDR3 size: 14 residues. This chain's CDR3 is CASSTLPPNYGYTF. CDR3 nucleotides: TGTGCCAGCAGCACCCTGCCGCCTAACTATGGCTACACCTTC.